Below are 10 T cell receptor beta chains sequenced from a single sample in a study of blood T cell repertoires in COVID-19. The repertoire was sequenced with immunoSEQ multiplex PCR; TCRdb's copy has only in-frame clones and lacks some. The table records 250,000 to 300,000 clones, over 65% of them present only once. Sequenced material: peripheral blood. These receptors all stem from a woman of 80 years or more with acute or convalescent COVID-19.

This clone was picked up a small number of times. The chain joins TRBV19 to TRBJ2-6; possible D gene TRBD2, 6 bases. The CDR3 runs to 16 residues. Germline CDR1 and CDR2: LNHDA and SQIVND (reference sequence). V was trimmed by 6 bases and J by 0 bases, leaving 12 bases between them. CDR3 nucleotide sequence: TGTGCCAGTAGCGGCGGGAAATCCTCTGGGGCCAACGTCCTGACTTTC. It encodes CASSGGKSSGANVLTF.

This clone came up once. The gene calls are TRBV25-1 and TRBJ2-7; 9 bases line up with TRBD1. The trim removed 6 bases at V and 8 bases at J, leaving 11 bases unmatched. This CDR3 is built from 14 residues. Germline V lookup: CDR1 MGHDK, CDR2 SYGVNS. The CDR3 DNA sequence: TGTGCCAGCAGCCCGGGACAGGGCAGGGAAAAGCAGTACTTC. Translated, it gives CASSPGQGREKQYF.

CDR3 region: CASSLGALGLPEAFF. DNA for the CDR3: TGTGCCAGCAGCTTAGGAGCTTTGGGACTACCTGAAGCTTTCTTT. V gene TRBV7-9 combines with J gene TRBJ1-1, with D possibly TRBD1 on 5 matching bases. Germline V gene data show CDR1 as SEHNR and CDR2 as FQNEAQ (reference sequence). This CDR3 contains 15 residues. The ends were cut back, 1 base at V and 6 bases at J, with 15 bases in the middle.

The rearrangement joins TRBV19 to TRBJ2-2; D possibly corresponds to TRBD1 (6 bases). V was trimmed by 8 bases and J by 0 bases, leaving 10 bases between them. CDR1 is LNHDA, CDR2 SQIVND, per germline (reference sequence). The CDR3 loop spans 14 amino acids. CDR3 residues: CASFGQPNTGELFF. CDR3 coding DNA: TGTGCCAGTTTTGGACAGCCGAACACCGGGGAGCTGTTTTTT. The full variable domain, rest sourced from reference TRBV19 and TRBJ2-2, is DGGITQSPKYLFRKEGQNVTLSCEQNLNHDAMYWYRQDPGQGLRLIYYSQIVNDFQKGDIAEGYSVSREKKESFPLTVTSAQKNPTAFYLCASFGQPNTGELFFGEGSRLTVL.

This clone was seen only a few times. V and J are TRBV11-2 and TRBJ1-6, with 7 bases that match TRBD1. In germline, CDR1 is SGHAT, CDR2 FQNNGV. After removal of 0 bases from V and 6 bases from J, the junction contained 2 bases not matched to a gene. The CDR3 spans 15 residues. The CDR3 nucleotides read TGTGCCAGCAGCTTAGAGGACAGGTTTAATTCACCCCTCCACTTT. It specifies CASSLEDRFNSPLHF.

The chain uses TRBV5-1 and TRBJ1-3; 9 bases fit TRBD1. V trimming: 4 bases; J trimming: 3 bases; junction bases outside the gene matches: 8. The CDR3 is 16 residues long. Germline V gene data show CDR1 as SGHRS and CDR2 as YFSETQ. The CDR3 protein is CASSPPQGASGNTIYF. The CDR3 region has the DNA TGCGCCAGCAGCCCTCCACAGGGGGCGAGTGGAAACACCATATATTTT. Looking up the rest from reference TRBV5-1 and TRBJ1-3 gives the full variable domain: KAGVTQTPRYLIKTRGQQVTLSCSPISGHRSVSWYQQTPGQGLQFLFEYFSETQRNKGNFPGRFSGRQFSNSRSEMNVSTLELGDSALYLCASSPPQGASGNTIYFGEGSWLTVV.

The chain carries TRBV20-1 and TRBJ1-5; D uncertain. Trimming pared 3 bases from V and 3 bases from J, leaving 9 bases between. Germline loops: CDR1 DFQATT, CDR2 SNEGSKA (reference sequence). This CDR3 contains 13 residues. The CDR3 nucleotides are TGCAGTGCTAGTGGACGGGACAATCAGCCCCAGCATTTT. This codes for CSASGRDNQPQHF.

The CDR3 loop reads CASSQPDRQETQYF. CDR3 nucleotide sequence: TGTGCCAGCAGCCAGCCGGACAGACAAGAGACCCAGTACTTC. The chain uses TRBV3-1 (or the pseudogene TRBV3-2) and TRBJ2-5, with D maybe TRBD1 (6 bases). Between the trimmed V and J ends, which lost 3 bases and 2 bases, there was a span of 10 bases. Germline V gene data show CDR1 as LGHDT and CDR2 as YNNKEL (reference sequence). This CDR3 has 14 residues.

The genes are TRBV6-1 and TRBJ2-5; unclear D gene. Germline V gene data show CDR1 as MNHNS and CDR2 as SASEGT. This CDR3 region has 13 residues. Trimming took off 3 bases at V and 4 bases at J, with 9 bases between the two ends. Here the CDR3 reads CASSESGSETQYF. CDR3 DNA sequence: TGTGCCAGCAGTGAGTCCGGGTCAGAGACCCAGTACTTC.

This clone appeared a few times. The chain uses TRBV9 and TRBJ1-5, with 10 bases identical to TRBD1. The germline CDR1 and CDR2 sequences are SGDLS and YYNGEE. CDR3 length: 17 residues. V lost 3 bases to trimming and J lost 0 bases; unmatched junction nucleotides: 6. CDR3 DNA: TGTGCCAGCAGCGAAGGACAGGGGGGATATAGCAATCAGCCCCAGCATTTT. Protein product: CASSEGQGGYSNQPQHF.